The 18 T cell receptor beta chains reported below all come from one sample, sequenced in a study of cytomegalovirus exposure and HLA in healthy donors. Sequencing was performed with immunoSEQ multiplex PCR; in TCRdb, only in-frame clones are kept and a portion is missing. Counted here are tens of thousands of clones, 75% to 95% occurring once; the ten biggest clones make up about 3%. Sequencing used PBMCs. These receptors all come from a young man in good health and CMV-seronegative.

This chain joins TRBV10-1 and TRBJ2-3; perhaps TRBD1 as D (6 bases). There are 13 residues in the CDR3. Per the germline V gene, CDR1 is WNHNN and CDR2 is SYGVQD (reference sequence). Trimming cost V 4 bases and J 12 bases, with 17 bases left between them. CDR3 loop: CASSASAGTPQYF. CDR3 nucleotide sequence: TGCGCCAGCAGTGCGTCAGCCGGGACACCACAGTATTTT.

V usage is TRBV28 and J usage is TRBJ1-5; D might be TRBD1 (6 bases). This CDR3 has 16 amino acids. Trimming removed 4 bases at V and 4 bases at J, with 17 bases between. Looked up from germline, CDR1 is MDHEN and CDR2 is SYDVKM. In nucleotides, the CDR3 is TGTGCCAGCAGTTCGTCGGGGGGGGCGCAGAATCAGCCCCAGCATTTT. Protein sequence: CASSSSGGAQNQPQHF. Variable domain in full (rest from reference TRBV28 and TRBJ1-5): DVKVTQSSRYLVKRTGEKVFLECVQDMDHENMFWYRQDPGLGLRLIYFSYDVKMKEKGDIPEGYSVSREKKERFSLILESASTNQTSMYLCASSSSGGAQNQPQHFGDGTRLSIL.

The rearrangement joins TRBV5-1 to TRBJ2-7, with 11 bases matching TRBD2. The CDR3 is 15 residues long. CDR1 and CDR2 (germline): SGHRS, YFSETQ. With V trimmed by 4 bases and J by 1 base, 4 bases remained unmatched. CDR3 nucleotide sequence: TGCGCCAGCAGCCCGGGACTAGCGGAGTCCTACGAGCAGTACTTC. Translated, it gives CASSPGLAESYEQYF.

The chain combines TRBV2 with TRBJ2-1; 14 bases line up with TRBD2. Looked up from germline, CDR1 is SNHLY and CDR2 is FYNNEI. V was clipped by 6 bases and J by 8 bases; unmatched bases: 6. The CDR3 is 15 amino acids. CDR3 DNA sequence: TGTGCCAGCAGGGTGGGACTAGCGGGAGTCGATGAGCAGTTCTTC. Translating it yields CASRVGLAGVDEQFF.

The rearrangement links TRBV6-5 to TRBJ1-1; D might be TRBD1 (5 bases). This CDR3 has 15 amino acids. Germline CDR1 is MNHEY and CDR2 is SVGAGI. The ends were cut back, 8 bases at V and 5 bases at J, with 21 bases in the middle. DNA of the CDR3: TGTGCCAGCGCACTTGGGGGGGAAGGATATACTGAAGCTTTCTTT. As protein: CASALGGEGYTEAFF.

The J gene is TRBJ1-2, the V gene TRBV27; 7 bases fit TRBD1. This CDR3 has 15 residues. With 6 bases clipped from V and 3 bases from J, the junction kept 10 bases outside the gene matches. Germline CDR1 is MNHEY and CDR2 is SMNVEV (reference sequence). The CDR3 nucleotides read TGTGCCAGCAGATTTTCTCGGACAGGAGACTATGGCTACACCTTC. Amino acid sequence: CASRFSRTGDYGYTF.

The chain couples TRBV21-1 to TRBJ2-2; TRBD1 is taken as the D call from the table, unchecked against the DNA. TRBV21-1 is termed a pseudogene. The CDR3 is 17 amino acids. The CDR3 DNA is TGCCCGGAAACGCTTATACCGGGACATTTGCGGTGCGGGGAGCTGTTTTTT. Translating gives CPETLIPGHLRCGELFF.

The rearrangement joins TRBV5-8 to TRBJ2-6; 14 bases agree with TRBD2. Germline CDR1 and CDR2: SGHTS and YDEGEE. Losses at the gene ends were 4 bases for V and 2 bases for J; bases not matched to a gene: 5. The CDR3 sequence is 18 residues long. The CDR3: CASSKGLAGVAGANVLTF. The CDR3 DNA sequence: TGTGCCAGCAGCAAGGGACTAGCGGGAGTAGCTGGGGCCAACGTCCTGACTTTC.

The genes are TRBV9 and TRBJ1-3; D possibly corresponds to TRBD1 (6 bases). V lost 4 bases and J lost 0, with 11 bases in between. This CDR3 has 15 amino acids. CDR1 SGDLS and CDR2 YYNGEE come from the germline V gene. This CDR3 reads CASSPRQASGNTIYF. CDR3 nucleotide sequence: TGTGCCAGCAGCCCCCGACAGGCCTCTGGAAACACCATATATTTT.

The chain carries TRBV6-5 and TRBJ2-3; D ambiguous. The CDR3 is 13 residues long. Looked up from germline, CDR1 is MNHEY and CDR2 is SVGAGI. Between the trimmed V and J ends, which lost 4 bases and 0 bases, there was a span of 5 bases. Here the CDR3 reads CASSFRSTDTQYF. The CDR3 bases are TGTGCCAGCAGTTTCCGGAGCACAGATACGCAGTATTTT.

V usage is TRBV2 and J usage is TRBJ2-7; perhaps TRBD1 as D (6 bases). V lost 5 bases to trimming and J lost 0 bases, with 8 bases between them. The CDR3 length is 13 residues. Germline V gives CDR1 SNHLY, CDR2 FYNNEI. DNA of the CDR3: TGTGCCAGCAGTACAGGGAACTCCTACGAGCAGTACTTC. Translation: CASSTGNSYEQYF.

This clone was found once. The chain combines TRBV7-9 with TRBJ1-1, with D hard to call. Trimming cost V 6 bases and J 1 base, with 12 bases left between them. Germline V CDR1 and CDR2: SEHNR, FQNEAQ (reference sequence). The CDR3 is 14 residues long. This CDR3 reads CASSHISENTEAFF. As DNA, the CDR3 is TGTGCCAGCAGTCACATTTCAGAGAACACTGAAGCTTTCTTT.

The CDR3 nucleotides are TGTGCCAGTAGTTTACAGGGGGCTGGCGACACAGATACGCAGTATTTT. Translation gives CASSLQGAGDTDTQYF. This chain uses TRBV19 with TRBJ2-3; 9 positions match TRBD1. This CDR3 has 16 amino acids. The germline gives CDR1 LNHDA, CDR2 SQIVND (reference sequence). V lost 5 bases, J lost 2 bases, and 8 bases stayed unmatched.

The rearrangement uses TRBV4-1 and TRBJ2-2, with TRBD2 matching 7 bases. Trimming at V came to 0 bases and at J to 4 bases, leaving 11 bases not matched to a gene. Germline assignment: CDR1 MGHRA and CDR2 YSYEKL. This CDR3 contains 18 residues. The CDR3 spells CASSQDHGGERVTGELFF. The CDR3 DNA sequence: TGCGCCAGCAGCCAAGATCATGGGGGGGAGAGGGTCACCGGGGAGCTGTTTTTT.

The genes are TRBV27 and TRBJ1-4; 7 nucleotides align to TRBD1. CDR1 is MNHEY, CDR2 SMNVEV, per germline (reference sequence). The CDR3 contains 14 residues. The V gene end was trimmed by 6 bases and the J gene end by 5 bases; junction bases not matched to a gene: 6. CDR3 residues: CASSRGTANEKLFF. As DNA, the CDR3 is TGTGCCAGCAGCCGTGGGACAGCGAATGAAAAACTGTTTTTT.

This chain links TRBV2 with TRBJ2-5; D gene unclear. V gave up 2 bases and J gave up 0 bases, with 7 bases separating them. From germline, CDR1 is SNHLY and CDR2 FYNNEI. The CDR3 sequence is 14 residues long. This CDR3 is CASSENGYQETQYF. The CDR3 DNA sequence: TGTGCCAGCAGTGAAAACGGGTACCAAGAGACCCAGTACTTC.

The chain carries TRBV11-2 and TRBJ1-4, with 7 positions matching TRBD1. V lost 5 bases, J lost 5 bases, and 5 bases stayed unmatched. The CDR3 is made up of 14 amino acids. From germline, CDR1 is SGHAT and CDR2 FQNNGV. CDR3 residues: CASSRGQLNEKLFF. For the CDR3, the DNA is TGTGCCAGCAGCCGGGGACAGCTAAATGAAAAACTGTTTTTT.

This chain connects TRBV2 to TRBJ2-2; D gene uncertain. This CDR3 has 14 amino acids. Trimming cost V 4 bases and J 1 base, with 7 bases left between them. In germline, CDR1 is SNHLY, CDR2 FYNNEI. CDR3 nucleotides: TGTGCCAGCAGTGTGGAGCAGAACACCGGGGAGCTGTTTTTT. This translates into CASSVEQNTGELFF.